Listed below are T cell receptor beta chains from one sample, sequenced in a study of beta chain features in type 1 diabetes. Measured with immunoSEQ multiplex PCR; TCRdb has only the in-frame clones, and not every one. The sample lists around 300,000 clones, about 15% occurring once. Sequencing was carried out using naive CD4+ T cells from blood. These receptors were obtained from a man between 18 and 29 years old with type 1 diabetes. Each CDR3 is given with its conserved first and last residue. The order of the fields is D gene, clone size, J gene, V gene, CDR3 DNA, CDR3 protein. The D gene is left open where the match is weak. Size tells how often a clone was seen (once, few, many) or the class of an expanded clone, and some rows leave it out.

>NA|NA|TRBJ2-3|TRBV6-6
TGTGCCAGCAGTTACTGGGGGAGGGATACGCAGTATTTT
CASSYWGRDTQYF
>NA|NA|TRBJ2-7|TRBV28
TGTGCCAGCAGCACACAGAGCTACGAGCAGTACTTC
CASSTQSYEQYF
>TRBD2|NA|TRBJ2-7|TRBV11-2
TGTGCCAGCAGCCCCCGTGGACTAGCGGGGGGGACCTACGAGCAGTACTTC
CASSPRGLAGGTYEQYF
>TRBD2|NA|TRBJ2-3|TRBV2
TGTGCCAGCAACCGGGCTAGCGGGGGAGTCCCCAGGTCAGATACGCAGTATTTT
CASNRASGGVPRSDTQYF
>NA|few|TRBJ2-3|TRBV2
TGTGCCAGCAGTGAAGACTCAAACACAGATACGCAGTATTTT
CASSEDSNTDTQYF
>NA|few|TRBJ2-5|TRBV20-1
TGCAGTGCTAGATATCTCGACTCGGGGTACTTC
CSARYLDSGYF
>NA|NA|TRBJ1-2|TRBV2
TGTGCCAGCAGTGAAGCTAGCAGCAGCTCCGGCTATGGCTACACCTTC
CASSEASSSSGYGYTF
>NA|once|TRBJ2-1|TRBV19
TGTGCCAGTAGTATAGGGGAGCGCCAACGGGAGTTCTTC
CASSIGERQREFF
>NA|few|TRBJ2-1|TRBV9
TGTGCCAGCAGCGTAGCTATTCGGGACGGGAGTTCCAACAATGAGCAGTTCTTC
CASSVAIRDGSSNNEQFF
>TRBD1|few|TRBJ2-1|TRBV7-2
TGTGCCAGCAGCTTAGGCGGGGACAGGATATATGAGCAGTTCTTC
CASSLGGDRIYEQFF
>NA|NA|TRBJ2-5|TRBV7-2
TGTGCCAGCAGCTTGGGGAGGGGGGAGACCCAGTACTTC
CASSLGRGETQYF
>NA|few|TRBJ1-1|TRBV6-6
TGTGCCAGCAGTTATTCTGTAATGAACACTGAAGCTTTCTTT
CASSYSVMNTEAFF
>NA|NA|TRBJ1-1|TRBV30
TGTGCCTGGAGATCATCAGACACTGAAGCTTTCTTT
CAWRSSDTEAFF
>NA|few|TRBJ1-1|TRBV29-1
TGCAGCGTGTACAGGCCCCTGAACACTGAAGCTTTCTTT
CSVYRPLNTEAFF
>NA|few|TRBJ1-1|TRBV29-1
TGCAGCGTTGATCCCCTAACGAACACTGAAGCTTTCTTT
CSVDPLTNTEAFF
>NA|NA|TRBJ1-2|TRBV7-9
TGTGCCAGCAACATGGGGGCCTCAAACCGCGATGGCTACACCTTC
CASNMGASNRDGYTF
>NA|NA|TRBJ2-3|TRBV29-1
TGCAGCGTTGAAGCTAACGACACAGATACGCAGTATTTT
CSVEANDTDTQYF
>NA|NA|TRBJ2-2|TRBV6-1
TGTGCCAGCAGTGACCCGGAGGGGTACTTGTCCGGGGAGCTGTTTTTT
CASSDPEGYLSGELFF
>TRBD2|few|TRBJ2-1|TRBV27
TGTGCCAGCAGTAAGGACGGGAGGAAGGAAGGGCGAGAGCAGTTCTTC
CASSKDGRKEGREQFF
>TRBD1|NA|TRBJ2-3|TRBV28
TGTGCCAGCAGAGATGCCGGGACAGATACTAGCACAGATACGCAGTATTTT
CASRDAGTDTSTDTQYF
>NA|NA|TRBJ1-1|TRBV29-1
TGCAGCGTCGACGATCGGGGTGGGGCTTTCTTT
CSVDDRGGAFF
>TRBD2|NA|TRBJ2-3|TRBV11-2
TGTGCCAGCAGCCCGGGACTAGCGGGGGGGCTGGGCACAGATACGCAGTATTTT
CASSPGLAGGLGTDTQYF
>NA|NA|TRBJ2-7|TRBV15
TGTGCCACCAGCAGATCTGGGTGGGGGGTTGGCTACGAGCAGTACTTC
CATSRSGWGVGYEQYF
>TRBD2|few|TRBJ2-1|TRBV18
TGTGCCAGCTCACTGCGGCTAGCGGGAGGTAGCTCCTACAATGAGCAGTTCTTC
CASSLRLAGGSSYNEQFF
>NA|few|TRBJ2-5|TRBV27
TGTGCCAGCAGTTCATCGTCGGAGACCCAGTACTTC
CASSSSSETQYF
>NA|NA|TRBJ2-3|TRBV11-3
TGTGCCAGCAGCCCCGGACTGCCCAGCACAGATACGCAGTATTTT
CASSPGLPSTDTQYF
>NA|few|TRBJ2-7|TRBV5-1
TGCGCCAGCAGCTTATCGGGTGGCACGAGCTCCTACGAGCAGTACTTC
CASSLSGGTSSYEQYF
>TRBD1|few|TRBJ2-5|TRBV4-1
TGCGCCAGCAGTCTAATCGCCGGGACAGACATAGAGACCCAGTACTTC
CASSLIAGTDIETQYF
>NA|many|TRBJ2-5|TRBV23-1
TGCGCCAGCACGGGTGCCCAGTACTTC
CASTGAQYF
>NA|NA|TRBJ1-2|TRBV6-5
TGTGCCAGCAGGCCACAGGGATACTATGGCTACACCTTC
CASRPQGYYGYTF
>NA|NA|TRBJ2-2|TRBV7-9
TGTGCCAGCAGCAGGGGGGAGGGCTCCACCGGGGAGCTGTTTTTT
CASSRGEGSTGELFF
>TRBD1|NA|TRBJ2-7|TRBV18
TGTGCCAGCTCACCACCGGGAGGACAGGGGGGCGAGCAGTACTTC
CASSPPGGQGGEQYF
>NA|few|TRBJ1-3|TRBV2
TGTGCCAGCAGTCTCAGGTTCTCTGGAAACACCATATATTTT
CASSLRFSGNTIYF
>TRBD1|few|TRBJ2-5|TRBV7-2
TGTGCCAGCAGCTCTTCCGGGACAGGGAACCCCCAGTACTTC
CASSSSGTGNPQYF
>NA|few|TRBJ1-4|TRBV4-1
TGCGCCAGCAGCCAAGACTTCTCTCCAAGGGGTGAAAAACTGTTTTTT
CASSQDFSPRGEKLFF
>TRBD1|once|TRBJ1-6|TRBV30
TGTGCCCAAAGGGGGACAGGGGCCTATAATTCACCCCTCCACTTT
CAQRGTGAYNSPLHF
>TRBD2|few|TRBJ2-1|TRBV19
TGTGCCAGTACCTCCACCGGGACTAGCGGGATCCCCAATGAGCAGTTCTTC
CASTSTGTSGIPNEQFF
>NA|NA|TRBJ1-4|TRBV14
TGTGCCAGCGGAGGGAGTACCCGAAAAGTGTTTTTT
CASGGSTRKVFF
>NA|NA|TRBJ2-7|TRBV7-2
TGTGCCAGCAGCTTAGCGGCTCCCTACGAGCAGTACTTC
CASSLAAPYEQYF
>TRBD1|few|TRBJ1-5|TRBV28
TGTGCCAGCAGTAAACCAAGGTGGACAGGGCTGCCTCAGCCCCAGCATTTT
CASSKPRWTGLPQPQHF
>TRBD1|few|TRBJ2-7|TRBV2
TGTGCCAGCGCACAGGGGCCCTACGAGCAGTACTTC
CASAQGPYEQYF
>NA|few|TRBJ2-6|TRBV27
TGTGCCAGCAGTCCTGGGCTTCCTGGGGCCAACGTCCTGACTTTC
CASSPGLPGANVLTF
>NA|few|TRBJ2-1|TRBV5-1
TGCGCCAGCAGCCCCGGCCCGGGACTTAGGGAGCAGTTCTTC
CASSPGPGLREQFF
>TRBD1|few|TRBJ2-2|TRBV5-1
TGCGCCAGCAGTCCCCTGGGACAGGGCCTGAGCGGGGAGCTGTTTTTT
CASSPLGQGLSGELFF
>TRBD1|NA|TRBJ1-1|TRBV5-4
TGTGCCAGCAGCCCCCAGGGGGCGAACACTGAAGCTTTCTTT
CASSPQGANTEAFF
>NA|NA|TRBJ2-5|TRBV5-6
TGTGCCAGCAGCTTCCTTTCAGGCGGGGAGACCCAGTACTTC
CASSFLSGGETQYF
>TRBD2|NA|TRBJ2-7|TRBV29-1
TGCAGCGTTTCTGTGCGGACTAGCGATTACGAGCAGTACTTC
CSVSVRTSDYEQYF
>NA|NA|TRBJ2-1|TRBV12-2
TGTGCAAGTACTAGCGGGAGAAAAAGTGAGCAGTTCTTC
CASTSGRKSEQFF